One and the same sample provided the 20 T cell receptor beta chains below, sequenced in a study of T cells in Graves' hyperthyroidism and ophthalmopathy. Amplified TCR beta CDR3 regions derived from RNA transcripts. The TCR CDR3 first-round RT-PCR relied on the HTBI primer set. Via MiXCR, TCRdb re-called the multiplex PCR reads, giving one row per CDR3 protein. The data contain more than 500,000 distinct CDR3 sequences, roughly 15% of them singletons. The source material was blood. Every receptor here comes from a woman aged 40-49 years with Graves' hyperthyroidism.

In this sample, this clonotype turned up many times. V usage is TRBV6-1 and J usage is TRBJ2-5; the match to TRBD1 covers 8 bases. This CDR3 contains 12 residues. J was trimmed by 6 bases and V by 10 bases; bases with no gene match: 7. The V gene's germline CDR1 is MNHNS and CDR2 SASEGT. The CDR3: CAIGQGVKTQYF. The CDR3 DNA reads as TGTGCCATCGGACAGGGAGTCAAGACCCAGTACTTC.

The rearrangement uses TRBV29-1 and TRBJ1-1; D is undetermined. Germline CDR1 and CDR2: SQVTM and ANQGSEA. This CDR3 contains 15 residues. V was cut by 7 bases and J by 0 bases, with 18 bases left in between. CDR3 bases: TGCAGCGGTCTATTCCTGGCGGGTTTGAACACTGAAGCTTTCTTT. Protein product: CSGLFLAGLNTEAFF. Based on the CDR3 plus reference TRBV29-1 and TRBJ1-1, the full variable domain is SAVISQKPSRDICQRGTSLTIQCQVDSQVTMMFWYRQQPGQSLTLIATANQGSEATYESGFVIDKFPISRPNLTFSTLTVSNMSPEDSSIYLCSGLFLAGLNTEAFFGQGTRLTVV.

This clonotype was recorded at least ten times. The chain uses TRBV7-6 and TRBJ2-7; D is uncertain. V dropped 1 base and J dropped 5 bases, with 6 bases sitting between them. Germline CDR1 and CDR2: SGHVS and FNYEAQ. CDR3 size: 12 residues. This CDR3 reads CASSLVGNEQYF. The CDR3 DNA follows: TGTGCCAGCAGCTTAGTTGGGAACGAGCAGTACTTC.

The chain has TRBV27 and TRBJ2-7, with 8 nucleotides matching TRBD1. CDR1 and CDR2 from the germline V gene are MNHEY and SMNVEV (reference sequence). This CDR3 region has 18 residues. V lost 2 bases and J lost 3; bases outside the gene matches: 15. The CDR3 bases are TGTGCCAGCAGTTTAGGTCTCTCAGGAGACAGGGGAGTCTACGAGCAGTACTTC. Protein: CASSLGLSGDRGVYEQYF.

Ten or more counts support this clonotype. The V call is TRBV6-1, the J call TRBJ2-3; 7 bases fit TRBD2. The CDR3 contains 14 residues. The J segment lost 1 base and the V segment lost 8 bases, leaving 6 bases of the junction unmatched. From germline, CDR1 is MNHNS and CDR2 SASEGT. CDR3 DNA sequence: TGTGCCAGCCTGGGGAGGGTCCGCACAGATACGCAGTATTTT. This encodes CASLGRVRTDTQYF.

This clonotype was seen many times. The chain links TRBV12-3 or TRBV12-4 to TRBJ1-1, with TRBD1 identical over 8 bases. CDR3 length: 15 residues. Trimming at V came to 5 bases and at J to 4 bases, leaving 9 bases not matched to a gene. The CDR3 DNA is TGTGCCAGCAGTCTGAACAGGGGGTCCCCCACTGAAGCTTTCTTT. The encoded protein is CASSLNRGSPTEAFF.

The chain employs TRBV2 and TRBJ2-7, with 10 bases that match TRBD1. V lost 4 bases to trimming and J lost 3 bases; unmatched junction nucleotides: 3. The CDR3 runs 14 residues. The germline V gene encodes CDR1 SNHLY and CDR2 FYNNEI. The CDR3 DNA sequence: TGTGCCAGCAGTGGGGACAGGGGCAACTACGAGCAGTACTTC. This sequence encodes CASSGDRGNYEQYF.

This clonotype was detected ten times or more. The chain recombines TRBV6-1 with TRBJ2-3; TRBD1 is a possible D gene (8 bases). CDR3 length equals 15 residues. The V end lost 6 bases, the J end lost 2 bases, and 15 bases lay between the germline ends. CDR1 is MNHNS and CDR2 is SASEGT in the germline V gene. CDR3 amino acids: CASSQQGDYTDTQYF. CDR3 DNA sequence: TGTGCCAGCAGCCAACAGGGGGACTACACAGATACGCAGTATTTT.

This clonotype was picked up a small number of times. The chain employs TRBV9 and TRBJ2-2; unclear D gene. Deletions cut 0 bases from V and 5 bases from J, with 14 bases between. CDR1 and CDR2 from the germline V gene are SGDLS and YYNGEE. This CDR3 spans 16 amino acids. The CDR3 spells CASSVGTERRTGELFF. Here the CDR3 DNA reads TGTGCCAGCAGCGTAGGTACAGAGAGGCGGACCGGGGAGCTGTTTTTT.

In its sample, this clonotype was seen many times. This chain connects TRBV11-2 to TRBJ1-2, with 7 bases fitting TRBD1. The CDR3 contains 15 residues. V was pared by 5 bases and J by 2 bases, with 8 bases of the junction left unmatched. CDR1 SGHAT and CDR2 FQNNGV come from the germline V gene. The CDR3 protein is CASSPRDSQNYGYTF. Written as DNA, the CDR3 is TGTGCCAGCAGCCCTAGGGACAGCCAAAACTATGGCTACACCTTC.

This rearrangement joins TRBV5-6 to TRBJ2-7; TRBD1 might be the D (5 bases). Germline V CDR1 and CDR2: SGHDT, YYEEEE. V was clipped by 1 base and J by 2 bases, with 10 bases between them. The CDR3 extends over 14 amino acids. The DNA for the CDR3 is TGTGCCAGCAGCTTGCGAGACAGCACCTACGAGCAGTACTTC. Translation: CASSLRDSTYEQYF.

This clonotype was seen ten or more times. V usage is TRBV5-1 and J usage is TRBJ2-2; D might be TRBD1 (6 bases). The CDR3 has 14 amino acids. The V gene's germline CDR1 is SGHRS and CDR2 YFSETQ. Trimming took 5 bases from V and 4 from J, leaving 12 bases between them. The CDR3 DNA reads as TGCGCCAGCAGATTAGGGACAACCACCGGGGAGCTGTTTTTT. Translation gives CASRLGTTTGELFF.

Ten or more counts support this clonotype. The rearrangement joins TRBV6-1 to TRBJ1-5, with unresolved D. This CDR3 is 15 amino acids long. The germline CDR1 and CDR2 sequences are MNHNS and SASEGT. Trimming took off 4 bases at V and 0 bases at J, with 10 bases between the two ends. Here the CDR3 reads CASSGSWGSNQPQHF. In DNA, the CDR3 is TGTGCCAGCAGTGGCTCCTGGGGTAGCAATCAGCCCCAGCATTTT.

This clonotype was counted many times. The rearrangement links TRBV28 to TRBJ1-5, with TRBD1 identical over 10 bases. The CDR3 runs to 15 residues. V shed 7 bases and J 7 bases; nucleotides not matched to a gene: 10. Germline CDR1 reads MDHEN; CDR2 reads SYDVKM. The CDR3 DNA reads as TGTGCCAGCAAAACCGGGACAGGGGCTTACCAGCCCCAGCATTTT. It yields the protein CASKTGTGAYQPQHF.

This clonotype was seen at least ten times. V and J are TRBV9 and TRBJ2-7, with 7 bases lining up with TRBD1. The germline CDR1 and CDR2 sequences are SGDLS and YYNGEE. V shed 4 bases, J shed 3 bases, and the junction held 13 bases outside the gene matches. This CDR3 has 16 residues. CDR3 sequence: CASSPSQGQNYYEQYF. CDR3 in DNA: TGTGCCAGCAGCCCCTCGCAGGGACAGAACTACTACGAGCAGTACTTC.

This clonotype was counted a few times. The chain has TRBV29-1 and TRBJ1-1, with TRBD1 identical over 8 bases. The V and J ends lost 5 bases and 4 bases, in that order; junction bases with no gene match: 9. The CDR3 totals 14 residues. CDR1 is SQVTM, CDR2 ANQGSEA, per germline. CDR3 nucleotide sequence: TGCAGCGTTCTCCAGTCAGGGGGCGCCACTGAAGCTTTCTTT. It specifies CSVLQSGGATEAFF. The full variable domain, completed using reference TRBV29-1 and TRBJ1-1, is SAVISQKPSRDICQRGTSLTIQCQVDSQVTMMFWYRQQPGQSLTLIATANQGSEATYESGFVIDKFPISRPNLTFSTLTVSNMSPEDSSIYLCSVLQSGGATEAFFGQGTRLTVV.

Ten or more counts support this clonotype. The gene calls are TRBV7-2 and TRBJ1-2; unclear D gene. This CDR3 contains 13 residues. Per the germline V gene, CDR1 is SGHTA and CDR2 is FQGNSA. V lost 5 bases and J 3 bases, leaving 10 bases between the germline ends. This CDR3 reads CASSPPGDYGYTF. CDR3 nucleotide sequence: TGTGCCAGCAGCCCGCCGGGAGACTATGGCTACACCTTC.

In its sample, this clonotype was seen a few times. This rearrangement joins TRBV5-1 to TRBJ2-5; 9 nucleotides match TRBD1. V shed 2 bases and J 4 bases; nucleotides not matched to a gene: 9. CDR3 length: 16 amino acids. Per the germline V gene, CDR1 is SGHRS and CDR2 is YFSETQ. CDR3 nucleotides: TGCGCCAGCAGCTTACTACAGGGGGCGCAGGTAGAGACCCAGTACTTC. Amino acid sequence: CASSLLQGAQVETQYF. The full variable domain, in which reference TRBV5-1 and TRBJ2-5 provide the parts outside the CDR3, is KAGVTQTPRYLIKTRGQQVTLSCSPISGHRSVSWYQQTPGQGLQFLFEYFSETQRNKGNFPGRFSGRQFSNSRSEMNVSTLELGDSALYLCASSLLQGAQVETQYFGPGTRLLVL.

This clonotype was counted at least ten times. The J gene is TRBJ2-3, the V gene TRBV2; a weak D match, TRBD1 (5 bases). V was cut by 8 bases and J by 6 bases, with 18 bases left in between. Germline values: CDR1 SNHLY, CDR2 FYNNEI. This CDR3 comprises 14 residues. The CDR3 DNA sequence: TGTGCCAGCGCCAGGGATCCGGGCGGCGATACGCAGTATTTT. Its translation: CASARDPGGDTQYF.

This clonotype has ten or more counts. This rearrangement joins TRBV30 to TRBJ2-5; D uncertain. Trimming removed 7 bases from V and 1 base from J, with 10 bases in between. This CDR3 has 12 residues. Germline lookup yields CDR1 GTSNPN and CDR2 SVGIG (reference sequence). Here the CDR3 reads CAYTRPQETQYF. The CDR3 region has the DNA TGTGCCTACACCAGGCCCCAAGAGACCCAGTACTTC.